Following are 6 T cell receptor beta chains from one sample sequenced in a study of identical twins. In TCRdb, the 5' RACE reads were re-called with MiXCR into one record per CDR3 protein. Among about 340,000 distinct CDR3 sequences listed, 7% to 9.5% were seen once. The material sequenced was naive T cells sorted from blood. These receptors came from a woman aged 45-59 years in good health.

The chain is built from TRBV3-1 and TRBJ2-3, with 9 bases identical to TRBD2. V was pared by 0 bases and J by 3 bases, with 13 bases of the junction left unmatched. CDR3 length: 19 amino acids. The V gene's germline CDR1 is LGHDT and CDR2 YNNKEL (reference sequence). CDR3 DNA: TGTGCCAGCAGCCAAGATGGCGGGAGGGTCGTTCTGAGGACAGATACGCAGTATTTT. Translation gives CASSQDGGRVVLRTDTQYF.

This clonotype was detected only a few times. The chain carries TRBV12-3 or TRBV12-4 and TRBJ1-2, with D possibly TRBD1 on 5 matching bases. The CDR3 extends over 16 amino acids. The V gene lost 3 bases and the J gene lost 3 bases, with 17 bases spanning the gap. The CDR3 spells CASSFFGRQTHYGYTF. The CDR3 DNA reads TGTGCCAGCAGTTTTTTCGGAAGACAGACCCACTATGGCTACACCTTC.

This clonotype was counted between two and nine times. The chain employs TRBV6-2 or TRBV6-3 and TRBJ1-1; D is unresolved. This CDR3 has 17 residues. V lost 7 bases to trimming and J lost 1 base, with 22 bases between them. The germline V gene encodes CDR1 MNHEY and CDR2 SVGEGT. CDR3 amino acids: CASTPLTFSRKNTEAFF. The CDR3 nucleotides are TGTGCCAGCACCCCCCTTACCTTCTCCCGTAAGAACACTGAAGCTTTCTTT.

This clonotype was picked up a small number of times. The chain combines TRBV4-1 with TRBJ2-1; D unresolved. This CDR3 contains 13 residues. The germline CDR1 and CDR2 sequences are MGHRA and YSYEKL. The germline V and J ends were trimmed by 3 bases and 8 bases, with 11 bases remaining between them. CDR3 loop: CASSHGASDEQFF. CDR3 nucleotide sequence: TGCGCCAGCAGCCATGGAGCCTCGGATGAGCAGTTCTTC.

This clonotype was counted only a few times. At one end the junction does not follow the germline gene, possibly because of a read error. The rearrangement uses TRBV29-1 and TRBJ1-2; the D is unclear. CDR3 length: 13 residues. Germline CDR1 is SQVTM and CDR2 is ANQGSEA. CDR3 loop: CSVESTEDYGYPF. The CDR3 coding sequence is TGCAGCGTTGAATCTACGGAGGACTATGGCTACCCCTTC.

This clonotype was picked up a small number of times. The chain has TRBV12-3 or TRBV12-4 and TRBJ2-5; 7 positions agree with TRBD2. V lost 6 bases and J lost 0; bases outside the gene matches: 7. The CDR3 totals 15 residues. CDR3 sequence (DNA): TGTGCCAGCAGCCCGAGCGGGACGTACCAAGAGACCCAGTACTTC. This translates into CASSPSGTYQETQYF.